Reported below is one TCR beta chain. This sample was included in a study of blood T cell repertoires in COVID-19. The overall study: Whether acute or convalescent, the COVID-19 samples came from the United States, Italy and Spain. Nucleic acid was either cDNA or gDNA, and it came from T cells, B-cell-depleted T cells, or PBMCs.

In Seattle, patients joined the study during active infection and were tracked longitudinally. Generated by immunoSEQ multiplex PCR, the TCRdb table keeps only in-frame clones and is missing some. The profile shows about 230,000 clones, around 85% of them singletons. This CDR3 comprises 15 residues. Between the trimmed V and J ends, which lost 4 bases and 2 bases, there was a span of 14 bases. Germline V CDR1 and CDR2: KGHSH, LQKENI. V gene TRBV18 combines with J gene TRBJ2-5; tentative D call: TRBD2 (5 bases). Sequenced material: peripheral blood. The source is a man aged 50-59 years with COVID-19, enrolled during active disease. The CDR3 DNA reads as TGTGCCAGCTCACTAAATCGGGGAAGTCAAGAGACCCAGTACTTC. It translates to CASSLNRGSQETQYF.